Shown below are 11 T cell receptor beta chains from a single sample sequenced in a study of shared clonotypes between healthy human individuals. Data came from immunoSEQ multiplex PCR; TCRdb stores just in-frame clones and leaves some out. This sample has about 2.4 million clones, with under 95% found just once. Material: naive CD4+ T cells from PBMCs. Subset denoted: CD45RA+ positively selected. These receptors were obtained from a man between 18 and 35 years old in good health. Some clones in this sample may be carry-over from other donors' samples.

The chain recombines TRBV7-6 with TRBJ2-5; no reliable D call. The V end lost 2 bases, the J end lost 9 bases, and 19 bases lay between the germline ends. Germline values: CDR1 SGHVS, CDR2 FNYEAQ. This CDR3 is 15 amino acids long. The CDR3 sequence is CASSLMAGPGEAQYF. The CDR3 nucleotides are TGTGCCAGCAGCTTAATGGCCGGTCCAGGTGAGGCCCAGTACTTC.

This chain uses TRBV6-6 with TRBJ2-6; TRBD1 agrees at 9 bases. The ends lost 5 bases at V and 3 bases at J; junction bases unmatched: 5. From germline, CDR1 is MNHNY and CDR2 SVGAGI (reference sequence). The CDR3 contains 16 residues. CDR3 region: CASSPGTGYGANVLTF. For the CDR3, the DNA is TGTGCCAGCAGTCCCGGGACAGGGTATGGGGCCAACGTCCTGACTTTC.

The genes are TRBV7-2 and TRBJ2-6, with D possibly TRBD2 on 5 matching bases. Germline lookup yields CDR1 SGHTA and CDR2 FQGNSA. The CDR3 consists of 16 residues. The ends were cut back, 5 bases at V and 4 bases at J, with 15 bases in the middle. CDR3 in DNA: TGTGCCAGCAGCGCGGGCCCGAGGGTCGGGGCCAACGTCCTGACTTTC. This gives the protein CASSAGPRVGANVLTF.

This clone showed up just once. V and J are TRBV7-9 and TRBJ1-2, with 8 nucleotides matching TRBD1. J was trimmed by 4 bases and V by 5 bases; bases with no gene match: 9. This CDR3 contains 15 residues. The germline V gene encodes CDR1 SEHNR and CDR2 FQNEAQ (reference sequence). DNA for the CDR3: TGTGCCAGCAGCCTGGGACAGGCCGGAGTCTATGGCTACACCTTC. This translates into CASSLGQAGVYGYTF.

The V call is TRBV10-3, the J call TRBJ2-2, with D perhaps TRBD1 (5 bases). CDR3 length: 14 amino acids. Germline lookup yields CDR1 ENHRY and CDR2 SYGVKD. Trimming stripped 6 bases from V and 4 bases from J, with 12 bases between. In nucleotides, the CDR3 is TGTGCCATCAGAGGGGCCGTCCCCACCGGGGAGCTGTTTTTT. This translates into CAIRGAVPTGELFF.

J is TRBJ1-2 and V is TRBV4-3; D gene uncertain. Per germline, CDR1 LGHNA and CDR2 YSLEER. This CDR3 contains 14 residues. Trimming pared 4 bases from V and 0 bases from J, leaving 9 bases between. Here the CDR3 reads CASSPVTANYGYTF. The CDR3 DNA sequence: TGCGCCAGCAGCCCGGTCACAGCTAACTATGGCTACACCTTC.

V gene TRBV18 combines with J gene TRBJ1-4; 7 positions match TRBD1. The CDR3 length is 15 residues. Trimming took 5 bases from V and 4 from J; bases not matched to a gene: 7. Germline values: CDR1 KGHSH, CDR2 LQKENI. CDR3 region: CASSVGTDDNEKLFF. As DNA, the CDR3 is TGTGCCAGCTCAGTCGGGACAGACGATAATGAAAAACTGTTTTTT.

The rearrangement links TRBV5-1 to TRBJ2-5, with TRBD2 matching over 14 bases. Losses at the gene ends were 6 bases for V and 4 bases for J; bases not matched to a gene: 5. The CDR3 length is 15 residues. CDR1 is SGHRS and CDR2 is YFSETQ in the germline V gene. The DNA of the CDR3 is TGCGCCAGCACCATGGGACTAGCGGGAGCAGAGACCCAGTACTTC. This encodes CASTMGLAGAETQYF.

A word on this clone: The same CDR3 can be traced to other DNA sequences in this sample. V is TRBV5-1 and J is TRBJ2-2, with TRBD1 matching 7 bases. The V segment lost 4 bases and the J segment 5 bases; nucleotides outside the gene matches: 2. CDR3 length equals 13 residues. The germline V gene encodes CDR1 SGHRS and CDR2 YFSETQ. CDR3 DNA: TGCGCCAGCAGCCTGACAGGGACCGGGGAGCTGTTTTTT. Residues: CASSLTGTGELFF.

The chain carries TRBV6-1 and TRBJ1-5, with D unresolved. The CDR3 spans 13 residues. The V end lost 8 bases, the J end lost 3 bases, and 11 bases lay between the germline ends. In germline, CDR1 is MNHNS, CDR2 SASEGT. The CDR3 nucleotides read TGTGCCAGCGTAGGTCAGTCCAATCAGCCCCAGCATTTT. Amino acid sequence: CASVGQSNQPQHF.

The CDR3 DNA reads as TGTGCCAGCACAAGGGCCTCCCGGAGGGAGACCCAGTACTTC. As protein: CASTRASRRETQYF. The J gene is TRBJ2-5, the V gene TRBV6-5; perhaps TRBD2 as D (5 bases). The CDR3 covers 14 residues. Trimming took 7 bases from V and 5 from J, leaving 17 bases between them. Germline-derived CDR1 and CDR2 are MNHEY and SVGAGI.